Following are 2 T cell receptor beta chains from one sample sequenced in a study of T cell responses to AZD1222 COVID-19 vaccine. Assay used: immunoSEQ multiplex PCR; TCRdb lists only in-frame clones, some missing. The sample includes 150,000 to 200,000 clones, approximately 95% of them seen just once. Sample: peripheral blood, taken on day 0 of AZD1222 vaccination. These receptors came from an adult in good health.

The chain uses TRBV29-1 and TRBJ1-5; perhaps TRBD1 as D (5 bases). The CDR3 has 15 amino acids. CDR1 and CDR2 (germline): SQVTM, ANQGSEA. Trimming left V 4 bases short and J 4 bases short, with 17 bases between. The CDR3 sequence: CSVVISGVWNQPQHF. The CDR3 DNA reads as TGCAGCGTTGTCATTTCGGGGGTCTGGAATCAGCCCCAGCATTTT.

Written as DNA, the CDR3 is TGTGCCAGCAGGGATGAGGCACTGACTAATGAAAAACTGTTTTTT. Translated, it gives CASRDEALTNEKLFF. The chain joins TRBV2 to TRBJ1-4; no clear D gene. V was pared by 6 bases and J by 2 bases, with 13 bases between. The CDR3 is made up of 15 amino acids. The germline V gene encodes CDR1 SNHLY and CDR2 FYNNEI.